Sequencing of this T cell receptor beta chain was carried out in a study of identical twins. The sample holds a few counts of this clonotype. The germline V gene has CDR1 SGHTA and CDR2 FQGNSA. Trimming removed 1 base from V and 5 bases from J, with 11 bases in between. This CDR3 has 14 residues. TCRdb re-called the 5' RACE reads through MiXCR, storing one row per CDR3 protein. Among approximately 230,000 distinct CDR3 sequences listed, roughly 7.1% were seen once. These same data were also listed under a study on T cells expressing NK-cell markers.

This chain joins TRBV7-2 and TRBJ2-5; no reliable D call. Sequencing was done on a sample of CD8+ T cells sorted from blood. The clonotype was recovered from a woman between 18 and 30 years old in good health. The CDR3, as DNA: TGTGCCAGCAGCTTAGTACCCCTCGGGGAGACCCAGTACTTC. It is translated as CASSLVPLGETQYF.